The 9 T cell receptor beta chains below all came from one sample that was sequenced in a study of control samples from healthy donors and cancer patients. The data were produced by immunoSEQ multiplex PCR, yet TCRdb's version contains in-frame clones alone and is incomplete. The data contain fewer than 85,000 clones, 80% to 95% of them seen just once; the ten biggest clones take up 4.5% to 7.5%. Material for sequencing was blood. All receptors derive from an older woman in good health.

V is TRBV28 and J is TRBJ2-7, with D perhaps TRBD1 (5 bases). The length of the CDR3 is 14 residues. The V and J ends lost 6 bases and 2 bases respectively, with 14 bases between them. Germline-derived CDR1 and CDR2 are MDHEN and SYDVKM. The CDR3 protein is CASRYPRAPYEQYF. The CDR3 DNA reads TGTGCCAGCAGATACCCCAGGGCTCCCTACGAGCAGTACTTC.

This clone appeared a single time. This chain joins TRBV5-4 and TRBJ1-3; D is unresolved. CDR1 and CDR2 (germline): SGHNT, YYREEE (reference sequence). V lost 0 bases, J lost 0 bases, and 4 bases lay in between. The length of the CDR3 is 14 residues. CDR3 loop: CASSLDNSGNTIYF. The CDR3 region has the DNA TGTGCCAGCAGCTTGGACAACTCTGGAAACACCATATATTTT.

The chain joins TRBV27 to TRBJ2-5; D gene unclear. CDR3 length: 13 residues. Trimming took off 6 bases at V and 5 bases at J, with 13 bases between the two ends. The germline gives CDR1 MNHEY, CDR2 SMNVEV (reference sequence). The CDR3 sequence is CASSPTEMETQYF. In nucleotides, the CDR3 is TGTGCCAGCAGCCCCACAGAGATGGAGACCCAGTACTTC.

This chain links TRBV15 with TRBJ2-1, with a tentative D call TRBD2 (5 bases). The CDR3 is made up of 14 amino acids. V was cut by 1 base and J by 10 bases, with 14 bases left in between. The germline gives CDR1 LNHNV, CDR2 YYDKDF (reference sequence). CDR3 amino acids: CATSRVDRGLEQFF. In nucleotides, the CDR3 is TGTGCCACCAGCAGAGTCGACCGAGGGCTAGAGCAGTTCTTC.

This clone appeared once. The CDR3 loop reads CASSQMTGPYGYTF. CDR3 nucleotide sequence: TGCGCCAGCAGCCAAATGACAGGACCCTATGGCTACACCTTC. This chain connects TRBV4-3 to TRBJ1-2; possibly TRBD1 for D (6 bases). The V gene lost 2 bases and the J gene lost 4 bases, with 11 bases spanning the gap. This CDR3 contains 14 residues. The germline CDR1 and CDR2 sequences are LGHNA and YSLEER.

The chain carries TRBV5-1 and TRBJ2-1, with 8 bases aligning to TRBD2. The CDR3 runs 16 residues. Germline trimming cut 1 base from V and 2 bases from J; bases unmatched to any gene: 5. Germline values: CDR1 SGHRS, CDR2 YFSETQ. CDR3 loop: CASSLNSGSTYNEQFF. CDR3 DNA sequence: TGCGCCAGCAGCTTGAACAGCGGGAGCACCTACAATGAGCAGTTCTTC.

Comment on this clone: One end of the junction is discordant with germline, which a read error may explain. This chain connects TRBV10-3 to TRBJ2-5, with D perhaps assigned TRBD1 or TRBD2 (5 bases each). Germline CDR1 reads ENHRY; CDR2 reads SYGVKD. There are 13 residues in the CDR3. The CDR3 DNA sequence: TGTGCCATCAGTGATTCAACAAAGGGGCTAGCAAACTTC. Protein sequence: CAISDSTKGLANF.

The CDR3: CASSPATGSENEKLFF. CDR3 sequence (DNA): TGTGCCAGCAGCCCCGCGACAGGGAGTGAGAATGAAAAACTGTTTTTT. The chain links TRBV7-9 to TRBJ1-4, with TRBD1 matching over 7 bases. Germline lookup yields CDR1 SEHNR and CDR2 FQNEAQ (reference sequence). J lost 5 bases, V lost 5 bases, and 11 bases had no gene match. The CDR3 covers 16 residues.

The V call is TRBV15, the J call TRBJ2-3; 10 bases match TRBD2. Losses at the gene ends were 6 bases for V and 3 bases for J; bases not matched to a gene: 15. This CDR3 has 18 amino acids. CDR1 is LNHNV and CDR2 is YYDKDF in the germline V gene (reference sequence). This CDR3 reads CATSQRLAGVHGTDTQYF. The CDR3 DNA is TGTGCCACCAGTCAGAGGCTAGCGGGAGTCCATGGTACAGATACGCAGTATTTT.